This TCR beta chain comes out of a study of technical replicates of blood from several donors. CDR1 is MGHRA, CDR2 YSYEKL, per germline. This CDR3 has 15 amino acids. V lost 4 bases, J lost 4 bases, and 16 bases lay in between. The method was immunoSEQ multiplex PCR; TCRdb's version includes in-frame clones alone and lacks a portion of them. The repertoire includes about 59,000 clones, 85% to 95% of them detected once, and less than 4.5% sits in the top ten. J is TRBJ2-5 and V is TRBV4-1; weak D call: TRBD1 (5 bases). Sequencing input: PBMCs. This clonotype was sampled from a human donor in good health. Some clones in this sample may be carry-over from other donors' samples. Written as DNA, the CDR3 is TGCGCCAGCAGCCCCTCGACAGTCCTATCAGAGACCCAGTACTTC. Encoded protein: CASSPSTVLSETQYF.